This entry lists 11 T cell receptor beta chains sequenced from one sample in a study of a mutant IDH1 vaccine in newly diagnosed glioma (dated by TCRdb to the early 2020s). These receptors' targets are unknown. The method behind the library was the immunoSEQ multiplex PCR assay. TCRdb holds this immuneACCESS table with in-frame rearrangements only. Some clones are missing; in checked studies, unresolved V genes explain under half, and the rest has no known cause. For this sample there are 60,000 to 100,000 clones; around 85% appear just once. Approximately 0.8% of the sample rests with the top ten. Read against the paper, the sample's time point label means: week 23, last vaccination. Each vaccine dose, consisting of 300 ug of a 20-mer mutant IDH1 peptide in Montanide, was administered subcutaneously with topical imiquimod. Sequencing was performed on PBMCs, taken from a glioma patient whose treatment included an IDH1 peptide vaccine. Every receptor here comes from a woman aged 45-59 years with glioma.

This chain connects TRBV27 to TRBJ2-7; 7 positions agree with TRBD1. This CDR3 has 13 residues. Trimming cost V 6 bases and J 3 bases; bases outside gene matches: 5. The V gene's germline CDR1 is MNHEY and CDR2 SMNVEV (reference sequence). CDR3: CASRTGQSYEQYF. The CDR3 DNA sequence: TGTGCCAGCAGAACGGGACAGAGCTACGAGCAGTACTTC.

This clone appeared once. The rearrangement uses TRBV6-6 and TRBJ2-2; TRBD2 matches 7 bases. Germline CDR1 MNHNY, CDR2 SVGAGI (reference sequence). CDR3 length equals 13 residues. J was trimmed by 7 bases and V by 7 bases; bases with no gene match: 6. The CDR3 coding sequence is TGTGCCAGCACCCAGCGGGGTCTCGGGGAGCTGTTTTTT. Translation gives CASTQRGLGELFF.

This clone appeared once. One end of the junction fails to match germline, which may point to a read error. The chain is built from TRBV7-7 and TRBJ2-1; 7 nucleotides agree with TRBD2. The CDR3 is 13 amino acids. Germline V gene sequence: CDR1 SSHAT, CDR2 FNYEAQ (reference sequence). The CDR3 bases are TGTGCTAGCAGCTGGGACTACAACAATGAGCAGTTCTTC. It is translated as CASSWDYNNEQFF.

This chain uses TRBV6-1 with TRBJ1-5, with D tentatively TRBD1 (5 bases). V lost 7 bases to trimming and J lost 0 bases, with 7 bases between them. Germline assignment: CDR1 MNHNS and CDR2 SASEGT. CDR3 length: 13 amino acids. CDR3 loop: CASIQGSNQPQHF. CDR3 DNA sequence: TGTGCCAGCATTCAGGGTAGCAATCAGCCCCAGCATTTT.

This clone was picked up one time. The J gene is TRBJ2-3, the V gene TRBV5-5, with D possibly matching TRBD2 (6 bases). CDR1 is SGHKS and CDR2 is YYEKEE in the germline V gene (reference sequence). This CDR3 is 12 amino acids long. The CDR3: CGCGESTDTQYF. In nucleotides, the CDR3 is TGTGGTTGCGGGGAGAGCACAGATACGCAGTATTTT.

This clone was observed once. The chain uses TRBV7-9 and TRBJ2-2; 10 bases map to TRBD1. The V gene's germline CDR1 is SEHNR and CDR2 FQNEAQ (reference sequence). The CDR3 length is 16 residues. V lost 1 base, J lost 6 bases, and 5 bases stayed unmatched. As DNA, the CDR3 is TGTGCCAGCAGCTTAGGGGACAGGGGAATTGCCGGGGAGCTGTTTTTT. This gives the protein CASSLGDRGIAGELFF.

V is TRBV19 and J is TRBJ1-6; 7 bases are shared with TRBD1. The CDR3 runs to 14 residues. CDR1 and CDR2 from the germline V gene are LNHDA and SQIVND (reference sequence). V dropped 9 bases and J dropped 13; count of bases not matched to a gene: 15. Written as DNA, the CDR3 is TGTGCCAGCAGAGACAGGGCAGAAAGGGGGCCCCTCCACTTT. It yields the protein CASRDRAERGPLHF.

The chain has TRBV2 and TRBJ2-3; no firm D call. V lost 6 bases and J lost 2, with 6 bases in between. The germline CDR1 and CDR2 sequences are SNHLY and FYNNEI. The CDR3 sequence is 12 residues long. The CDR3 nucleotides are TGTGCCAGCAGCCCGTACACAGATACGCAGTATTTT. The encoded protein is CASSPYTDTQYF.

The CDR3 nucleotides are TGTGCCAGCAGCCCGGATGCCGGGACAGGGGCCATGGATAATTCACCCCTCCACTTT. Its translation is CASSPDAGTGAMDNSPLHF. The chain couples TRBV5-4 to TRBJ1-6; 10 positions agree with TRBD1. With V trimmed by 4 bases and J by 5 bases, 15 bases remained unmatched. The germline CDR1 and CDR2 sequences are SGHNT and YYREEE (reference sequence). The CDR3 runs 19 residues.

The chain uses TRBV6-6 and TRBJ1-5; D is uncertain. Trimming left V 4 bases short and J 7 bases short, with 14 bases between. The CDR3 has 14 amino acids. Germline V gene lookup returns CDR1 MNHNY and CDR2 SVGAGI (reference sequence). The CDR3 sequence is CASSSRRQDQPQHF. The CDR3 region has the DNA TGTGCCAGCAGTTCCCGAAGGCAAGACCAGCCCCAGCATTTT.

J is TRBJ2-3 and V is TRBV10-3, with 12 nucleotides matching TRBD1. CDR3 length: 15 amino acids. The ends lost 3 bases at V and 6 bases at J; junction bases unmatched: 4. Germline loops: CDR1 ENHRY, CDR2 SYGVKD. The CDR3 nucleotides read TGTGCCATCAGTGAAGAGGGACAGGGGGCGGATACGCAGTATTTT. This translates into CAISEEGQGADTQYF.